This T cell receptor beta chain was captured in a study of blood T cell repertoires in COVID-19. Study context: T cells, B-cell-depleted T cells, or PBMCs supplied cDNA or gDNA.

CDR1 and CDR2 (germline): SEHNR, FQNEAQ (reference sequence). The CDR3 contains 15 residues. V dropped 3 bases and J dropped 0 bases, with 8 bases sitting between them. Profiling relied on immunoSEQ multiplex PCR, and the TCRdb table lists in-frame clones only, not all of them. Of 45,000 to 50,000 clones listed, 83% are singletons. V and J are TRBV7-9 and TRBJ1-4, with D maybe TRBD1 (6 bases). Input material: peripheral blood. The TCR sequence derives from a man older than 75 in a cohort sampled during active COVID-19. The CDR3 reads CASSFWTATNEKLFF. The DNA of the CDR3 is TGTGCCAGCAGCTTTTGGACAGCAACTAATGAAAAACTGTTTTTT.